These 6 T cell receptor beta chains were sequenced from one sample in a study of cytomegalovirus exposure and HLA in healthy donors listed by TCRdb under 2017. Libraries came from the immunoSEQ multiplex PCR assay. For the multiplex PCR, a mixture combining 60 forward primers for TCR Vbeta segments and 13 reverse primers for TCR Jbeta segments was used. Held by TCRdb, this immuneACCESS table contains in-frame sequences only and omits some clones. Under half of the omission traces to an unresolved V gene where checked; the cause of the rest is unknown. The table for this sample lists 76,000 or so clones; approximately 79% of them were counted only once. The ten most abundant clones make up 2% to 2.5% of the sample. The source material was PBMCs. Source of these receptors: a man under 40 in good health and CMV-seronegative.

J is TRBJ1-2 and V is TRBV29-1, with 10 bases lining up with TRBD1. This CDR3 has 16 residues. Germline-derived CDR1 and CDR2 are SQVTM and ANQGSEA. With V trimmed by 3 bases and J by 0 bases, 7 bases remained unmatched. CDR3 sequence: CSVEGGQGNPNYGYTF. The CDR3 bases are TGCAGCGTTGAGGGGGGACAGGGGAATCCTAACTATGGCTACACCTTC.

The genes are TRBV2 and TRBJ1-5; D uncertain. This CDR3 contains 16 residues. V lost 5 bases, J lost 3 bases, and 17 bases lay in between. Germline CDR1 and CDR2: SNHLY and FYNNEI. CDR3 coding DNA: TGTGCCAGCAGTCAAGAATCGGGGTCCTTCAATCAGCCCCAGCATTTT. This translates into CASSQESGSFNQPQHF.

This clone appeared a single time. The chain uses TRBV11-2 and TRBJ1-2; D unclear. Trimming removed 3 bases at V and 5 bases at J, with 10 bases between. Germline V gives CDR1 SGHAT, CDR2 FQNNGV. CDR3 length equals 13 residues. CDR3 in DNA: TGTGCCAGCAGCTTCGGCAGCGAGTATGGCTACACCTTC. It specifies CASSFGSEYGYTF. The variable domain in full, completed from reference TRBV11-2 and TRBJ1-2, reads EAGVAQSPRYKIIEKRQSVAFWCNPISGHATLYWYQQILGQGPKLLIQFQNNGVVDDSQLPKDRFSAERLKGVDSTLKIQPAKLEDSAVYLCASSFGSEYGYTFGSGTRLTVV.

CDR3: CASSPDRGTDTQYF. The CDR3 region has the DNA TGCGCCAGCAGCCCCGACCGGGGAACAGATACGCAGTATTTT. The V call is TRBV5-1, the J call TRBJ2-3; D is perhaps TRBD2 (5 bases). V gave up 4 bases and J gave up 3 bases, with 12 bases separating them. The CDR3 contains 14 residues. Per germline, CDR1 SGHRS and CDR2 YFSETQ.

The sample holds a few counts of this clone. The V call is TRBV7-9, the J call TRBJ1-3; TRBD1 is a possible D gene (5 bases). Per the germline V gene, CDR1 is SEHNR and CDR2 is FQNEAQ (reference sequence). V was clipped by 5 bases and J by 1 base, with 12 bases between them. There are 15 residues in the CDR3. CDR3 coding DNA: TGTGCCAGCAGCAGGTCACAGGTTTCTGGAAACACCATATATTTT. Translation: CASSRSQVSGNTIYF. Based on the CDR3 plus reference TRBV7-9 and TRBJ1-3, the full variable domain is DTGVSQNPRHKITKRGQNVTFRCDPISEHNRLYWYRQTLGQGPEFLTYFQNEAQLEKSRLLSDRFSAERPKGSFSTLEIQRTEQGDSAMYLCASSRSQVSGNTIYFGEGSWLTVV.

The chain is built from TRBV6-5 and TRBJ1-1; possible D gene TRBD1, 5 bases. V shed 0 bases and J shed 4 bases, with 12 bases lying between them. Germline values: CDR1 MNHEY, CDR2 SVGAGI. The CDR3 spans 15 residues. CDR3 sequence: CASSYSGGRSTEAFF. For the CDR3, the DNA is TGTGCCAGCAGTTACTCTGGGGGGAGGAGCACTGAAGCTTTCTTT.